These 20 T cell receptor beta chains were sequenced from one sample in a study of memory CD4+ T cells and cytomegalovirus serostatus. Single viable CD3+CD4+CD8-CD45RO+ cells were sorted as the memory CD4+ T cells. Clones were sequenced by immunoSEQ multiplex PCR, and TCRdb holds only the in-frame ones, with some missing. The table records 50,000 to 65,000 clones, approximately 78% of them present only once. Material for sequencing was memory CD4+ T cells from blood. The origin of the receptors is an adult in good health and CMV-seronegative.

CDR3 sequence (DNA): TGTGCCAGCAGCCCCCAGCGGACAGGGAATCAGCCCCAGCATTTT. It yields the protein CASSPQRTGNQPQHF. V gene TRBV9 combines with J gene TRBJ1-5; TRBD1 aligns across 8 bases. The CDR3 extends over 15 amino acids. Losses at the gene ends were 4 bases for V and 4 bases for J; bases not matched to a gene: 7. Germline CDR1 is SGDLS and CDR2 is YYNGEE.

This clone was observed once. The V call is TRBV6-5, the J call TRBJ1-3; no clear D gene. The V end lost 6 bases, the J end lost 3 bases, and 15 bases lay between the germline ends. From germline, CDR1 is MNHEY and CDR2 SVGAGI. The length of the CDR3 is 15 residues. CDR3 nucleotide sequence: TGTGCCAGCAGCCCACGGGCGGGAGTTGGAAACACCATATATTTT. This encodes CASSPRAGVGNTIYF.

The rearrangement links TRBV13 to TRBJ2-5, with 15 bases that match TRBD2. V lost 5 bases, J lost 3 bases, and 10 bases stayed unmatched. There are 18 residues in the CDR3. Germline CDR1 PRHDT, CDR2 FYEKMQ (reference sequence). The CDR3 DNA sequence: TGTGCCAGCAGCCCCCGGACTAGCGGGGGGGCGCTTGAAGAGACCCAGTACTTC. This sequence encodes CASSPRTSGGALEETQYF. The full variable domain, rest sourced from reference TRBV13 and TRBJ2-5, is AAGVIQSPRHLIKEKRETATLKCYPIPRHDTVYWYQQGPGQDPQFLISFYEKMQSDKGSIPDRFSAQQFSDYHSELNMSSLELGDSALYFCASSPRTSGGALEETQYFGPGTRLLVL.

The V and J genes are TRBV19 and TRBJ2-5; 8 bases are a match to TRBD1. V was pared by 5 bases and J by 5 bases, with 7 bases of the junction left unmatched. The CDR3 has 14 amino acids. The germline CDR1 and CDR2 sequences are LNHDA and SQIVND (reference sequence). CDR3 sequence: CASSLGTGRETQYF. CDR3 bases: TGTGCCAGTAGTCTCGGGACAGGCAGGGAGACCCAGTACTTC. The complete variable domain, with remaining parts taken from reference TRBV19 and TRBJ2-5, reads DGGITQSPKYLFRKEGQNVTLSCEQNLNHDAMYWYRQDPGQGLRLIYYSQIVNDFQKGDIAEGYSVSREKKESFPLTVTSAQKNPTAFYLCASSLGTGRETQYFGPGTRLLVL.

The rearrangement joins TRBV18 to TRBJ2-5; D unresolved. Germline-derived CDR1 and CDR2 are KGHSH and LQKENI. V lost 1 base and J 4 bases, leaving 10 bases between the germline ends. CDR3 size: 14 residues. The chain's CDR3 is CASSPQAWVETQYF. Here the CDR3 DNA reads TGTGCCAGCTCACCACAAGCGTGGGTAGAGACCCAGTACTTC.

The V gene is TRBV7-2, the J gene TRBJ2-5; maybe TRBD2 (5 bases). V lost 1 base to trimming and J lost 1 base, with 10 bases between them. There are 15 residues in the CDR3. From germline, CDR1 is SGHTA and CDR2 FQGNSA. This CDR3 is CASSLGSRGQETQYF. For the CDR3, the DNA is TGTGCCAGCAGCTTAGGTTCCCGGGGCCAAGAGACCCAGTACTTC.

The count of this clone is one. This rearrangement joins TRBV28 to TRBJ2-4; 7 nucleotides agree with TRBD1. CDR3 size: 14 residues. CDR1 MDHEN and CDR2 SYDVKM come from the germline V gene. V was pared by 7 bases and J by 0 bases, with 3 bases of the junction left unmatched. The CDR3 region has the DNA TGTGCCAGCATGGGACAGCGAGCCAAAAACATTCAGTACTTC. As protein: CASMGQRAKNIQYF.

The rearrangement joins TRBV2 to TRBJ2-2; maybe TRBD1 (5 bases). This CDR3 region has 15 residues. Trimming removed 2 bases at V and 6 bases at J, with 13 bases between. Germline V gene data show CDR1 as SNHLY and CDR2 as FYNNEI. The CDR3 DNA follows: TGTGCCAGCAGTGAACAGGGATGGGAAGCCGGGGAGCTGTTTTTT. It is translated as CASSEQGWEAGELFF.

V is TRBV19 and J is TRBJ2-1; 10 nucleotides match TRBD2. V lost 3 bases to trimming and J lost 7 bases; unmatched junction nucleotides: 12. CDR3 length: 17 amino acids. Per germline, CDR1 LNHDA and CDR2 SQIVND (reference sequence). The CDR3 here is CASSILASGGWGNEQFF. CDR3 sequence (DNA): TGTGCCAGTAGTATCTTGGCTAGCGGGGGTTGGGGAAATGAGCAGTTCTTC. The full variable domain, completed using reference TRBV19 and TRBJ2-1, is DGGITQSPKYLFRKEGQNVTLSCEQNLNHDAMYWYRQDPGQGLRLIYYSQIVNDFQKGDIAEGYSVSREKKESFPLTVTSAQKNPTAFYLCASSILASGGWGNEQFFGPGTRLTVL.

The chain links TRBV25-1 to TRBJ1-2, with D uncertain. The CDR3 runs to 14 residues. V dropped 4 bases and J dropped 4 bases, with 13 bases sitting between them. Germline V gene sequence: CDR1 MGHDK, CDR2 SYGVNS. CDR3 residues: CASSGPGSLYGYTF. In DNA form, the CDR3 reads TGTGCCAGCAGTGGTCCAGGATCCCTCTATGGCTACACCTTC.

CDR3 protein: CASSPPPDWGETQYF. CDR3 nucleotides: TGTGCCAGCAGTCCCCCCCCGGACTGGGGTGAGACCCAGTACTTC. The chain is built from TRBV27 and TRBJ2-5, with TRBD2 as a possible D gene (5 bases). The germline gives CDR1 MNHEY, CDR2 SMNVEV (reference sequence). This CDR3 is built from 15 residues. V was trimmed by 5 bases and J by 5 bases, leaving 18 bases between them.

The chain couples TRBV5-1 to TRBJ1-5; 8 nucleotides align to TRBD1. The CDR3 is made up of 14 amino acids. Per the germline V gene, CDR1 is SGHRS and CDR2 is YFSETQ. J gave up 4 bases and V 0 bases, and 0 bases lay outside the gene matches. The CDR3 DNA reads TGCGCCAGCAGCTTGGGGGACAGGAATCAGCCCCAGCATTTT. It codes for CASSLGDRNQPQHF.

In its sample, this clone was seen a few times. The chain joins TRBV11-2 to TRBJ1-1; 7 bases map to TRBD1. This CDR3 comprises 15 residues. Germline-derived CDR1 and CDR2 are SGHAT and FQNNGV. V trimming: 4 bases; J trimming: 5 bases; junction bases outside the gene matches: 10. The CDR3 is CASSSNRGTGTEAFF. CDR3 DNA sequence: TGTGCCAGCAGCTCAAACAGGGGAACGGGAACTGAAGCTTTCTTT.

The chain carries TRBV6-5 and TRBJ2-7; D call uncertain. The CDR3 has 14 amino acids. The V end was cut by 6 bases, the J end by 0 bases, with 12 bases between. Per germline, CDR1 MNHEY and CDR2 SVGAGI. In nucleotides, the CDR3 is TGTGCCAGCAGAAACTTGATTAGCTCCTACGAGCAGTACTTC. Amino acids: CASRNLISSYEQYF.

This clone was found a few times. The chain employs TRBV6-1 and TRBJ1-4, with TRBD1 identical over 8 bases. This CDR3 contains 12 residues. The V gene's germline CDR1 is MNHNS and CDR2 SASEGT. V lost 4 bases, J lost 12 bases, and 4 bases stayed unmatched. The CDR3 region has the DNA TGTGCCAGCAGTGTGATGGACAGGGAACTGTTTTTT. It codes for CASSVMDRELFF.

The chain combines TRBV5-1 with TRBJ2-3, with 9 bases fitting TRBD2. The germline CDR1 and CDR2 sequences are SGHRS and YFSETQ. The CDR3 has 16 residues. Trimming took 1 base from V and 6 from J; bases not matched to a gene: 9. This CDR3 is CASSLWARGGQDTQYF. CDR3 nucleotides: TGCGCCAGCAGCTTGTGGGCGCGGGGGGGGCAGGATACGCAGTATTTT.

In its sample, this clone was seen a few times. The gene calls are TRBV6-4 and TRBJ1-1; no reliable D call. The CDR3 contains 13 residues. CDR1 and CDR2 (germline): MRHNA, SNTAGT. V dropped 5 bases and J dropped 3 bases, with 10 bases sitting between them. The CDR3 sequence is CASSHSKYTEAFF. The CDR3 nucleotides read TGTGCCAGCAGTCATTCTAAGTACACTGAAGCTTTCTTT.

V usage is TRBV2 and J usage is TRBJ1-3, with no clear D. Germline V gene data show CDR1 as SNHLY and CDR2 as FYNNEI. The CDR3 is made up of 16 amino acids. The germline V and J ends were trimmed by 9 bases and 1 base, with 19 bases remaining between them. CDR3 DNA sequence: TGTGCCAGGCTGAGCCATGAAGGGAGGTCTGGAAACACCATATATTTT. Residues: CARLSHEGRSGNTIYF.

The chain employs TRBV6-5 and TRBJ1-2; the D is unclear. The length of the CDR3 is 13 residues. From germline, CDR1 is MNHEY and CDR2 SVGAGI. V was clipped by 0 bases and J by 6 bases, with 8 bases between them. CDR3 coding DNA: TGTGCCAGCAGTTACTCCCCGGGTCATGGCTACACCTTC. This encodes CASSYSPGHGYTF.

The chain couples TRBV5-1 to TRBJ2-3; 10 nucleotides agree with TRBD1. Unmatched junction bases numbered 10, after V lost 4 bases and J lost 5 bases. Germline CDR1 and CDR2: SGHRS and YFSETQ. This CDR3 region has 16 residues. CDR3 nucleotides: TGCGCCAGCAGCCCACAGACAGGGGGCGCGGAAGATACGCAGTATTTT. This sequence encodes CASSPQTGGAEDTQYF.